This T cell receptor (beta chain) was sequenced in a study of CD8 T cells in ankylosing spondylitis. This clonotype came up many times. Its antigen is unknown. In making TCR beta libraries, quantitative 5'-RACE with molecular barcodes was used. Each CDR3 protein is one row after TCRdb ran MiXCR on the 5' RACE reads. The sample has 200,000 to 250,000 distinct CDR3 sequences, about 16% seen once; the top ten hold 40% to 50%. Germline V gives CDR1 SGHTA, CDR2 FQGNSA. The length of the CDR3 is 15 residues. J lost 3 bases, V lost 4 bases, and 6 bases had no gene match. Whole-study findings and limits: Peripheral blood samples showed relatively rare disease-linked clones, and these clones were CD8+. Characteristic of ankylosing spondylitis blood, it appeared, was a TCR beta motif comprising fewer than 10 highly homologous variants.

Input material: blood, either unsorted or a sorted T cell fraction (not recorded which). The TCR comes from a male donor with ankylosing spondylitis. The gene calls are TRBV7-2 and TRBJ2-1, with 7 bases identical to TRBD1. CDR3 loop: CASSSRQGHYNEQFF. As DNA, the CDR3 is TGTGCCAGCAGCTCAAGACAGGGTCACTACAATGAGCAGTTCTTC.